This T cell receptor beta chain came from a study of cytomegalovirus exposure and HLA in healthy donors. Study in general: The platform used for the 120 or so validation repertoires matched that of the roughly 670 first-cohort repertoires, a later analysis reported. General study results and limits: Rarity held for most TCR sequences, but there were some public TCRs that occurred in many donors. Researchers reported that three CMV-associated chains were confirmed in vitro as CMV antigen-specific. High sensitivity and specificity were reportedly achieved when the classifier diagnosed cytomegalovirus status.

Sequencing used immunoSEQ multiplex PCR; TCRdb keeps in-frame clones, though not all of them. The data hold hundreds of thousands of clones, with over 80% observed a single time. Germline loops: CDR1 SGHRS, CDR2 YFSETQ. CDR3 length: 16 residues. With 3 bases removed from V and 1 base from J, the gap between germline ends came to 16 bases. The count of this clone is one. Its antigen is currently unknown. This sequence originates from a young woman in good health and CMV-seropositive. Sample: PBMCs. V usage is TRBV5-1 and J usage is TRBJ2-5; D unresolved. The CDR3 DNA sequence: TGCGCCAGCAGCTCCACTCTAACAGCGACCCAAGAGACCCAGTACTTC. Its protein is CASSSTLTATQETQYF.